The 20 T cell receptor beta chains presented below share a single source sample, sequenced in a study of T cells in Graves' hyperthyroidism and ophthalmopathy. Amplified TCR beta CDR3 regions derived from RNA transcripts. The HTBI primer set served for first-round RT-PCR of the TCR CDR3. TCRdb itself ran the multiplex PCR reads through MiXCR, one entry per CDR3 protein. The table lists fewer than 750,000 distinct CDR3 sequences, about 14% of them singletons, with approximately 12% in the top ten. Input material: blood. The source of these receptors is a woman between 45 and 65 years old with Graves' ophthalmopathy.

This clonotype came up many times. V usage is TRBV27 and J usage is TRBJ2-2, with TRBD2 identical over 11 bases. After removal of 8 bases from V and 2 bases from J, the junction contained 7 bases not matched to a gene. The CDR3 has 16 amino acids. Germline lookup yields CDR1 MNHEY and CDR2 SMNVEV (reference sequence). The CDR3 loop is CASRTRLAGNTGELFF. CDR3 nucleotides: TGTGCCAGCCGAACACGACTAGCGGGAAACACCGGGGAGCTGTTTTTT.

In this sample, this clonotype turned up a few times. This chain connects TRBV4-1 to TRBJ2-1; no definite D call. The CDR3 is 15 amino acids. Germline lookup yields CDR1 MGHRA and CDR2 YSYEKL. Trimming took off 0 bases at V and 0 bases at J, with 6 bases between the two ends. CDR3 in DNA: TGCGCCAGCAGCCAAGATCCAGCCTCCTACAATGAGCAGTTCTTC. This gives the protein CASSQDPASYNEQFF.

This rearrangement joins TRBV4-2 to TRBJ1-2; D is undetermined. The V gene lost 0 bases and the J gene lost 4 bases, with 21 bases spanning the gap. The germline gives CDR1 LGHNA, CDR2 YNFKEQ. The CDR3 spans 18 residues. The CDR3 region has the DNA TGTGCCAGCAGCCAAGACCTCGGCACTTCGAACGCCCTCTATGGCTACACCTTC. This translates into CASSQDLGTSNALYGYTF.

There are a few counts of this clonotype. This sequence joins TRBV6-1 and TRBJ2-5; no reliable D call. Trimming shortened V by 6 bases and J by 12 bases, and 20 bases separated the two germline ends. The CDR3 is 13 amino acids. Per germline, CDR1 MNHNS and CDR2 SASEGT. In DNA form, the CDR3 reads TGTGCCAGCAGCCACCGCCATCCCCAAGGCGAGTACTTC. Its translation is CASSHRHPQGEYF.

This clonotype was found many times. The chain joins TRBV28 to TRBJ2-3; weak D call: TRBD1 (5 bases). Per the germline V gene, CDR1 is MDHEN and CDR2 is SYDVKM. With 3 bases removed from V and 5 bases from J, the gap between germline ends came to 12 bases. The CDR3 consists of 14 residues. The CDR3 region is CASSLLTGGDTQYF. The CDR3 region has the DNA TGTGCCAGCAGTTTGTTAACAGGTGGAGATACGCAGTATTTT. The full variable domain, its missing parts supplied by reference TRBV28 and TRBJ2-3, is DVKVTQSSRYLVKRTGEKVFLECVQDMDHENMFWYRQDPGLGLRLIYFSYDVKMKEKGDIPEGYSVSREKKERFSLILESASTNQTSMYLCASSLLTGGDTQYFGPGTRLTVL.

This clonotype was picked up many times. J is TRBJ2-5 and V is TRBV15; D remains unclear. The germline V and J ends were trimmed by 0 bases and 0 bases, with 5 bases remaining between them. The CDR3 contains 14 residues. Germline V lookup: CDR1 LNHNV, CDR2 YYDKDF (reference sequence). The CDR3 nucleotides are TGTGCCACCAGCAGAGACACCGACCAAGAGACCCAGTACTTC. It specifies CATSRDTDQETQYF.

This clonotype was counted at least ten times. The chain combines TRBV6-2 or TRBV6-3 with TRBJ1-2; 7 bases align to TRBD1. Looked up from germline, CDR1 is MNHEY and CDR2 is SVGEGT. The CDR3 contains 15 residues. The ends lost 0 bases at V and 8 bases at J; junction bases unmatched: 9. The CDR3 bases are TGTGCCAGCAGTTACTCCCCCGACAGGGATCAAGGCTACACCTTC. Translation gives CASSYSPDRDQGYTF.

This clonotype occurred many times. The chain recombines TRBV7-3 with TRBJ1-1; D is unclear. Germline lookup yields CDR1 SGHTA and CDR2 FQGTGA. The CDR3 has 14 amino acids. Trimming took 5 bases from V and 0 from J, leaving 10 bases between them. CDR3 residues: CASSPTAMNTEAFF. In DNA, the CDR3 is TGTGCCAGCAGCCCTACAGCAATGAACACTGAAGCTTTCTTT.

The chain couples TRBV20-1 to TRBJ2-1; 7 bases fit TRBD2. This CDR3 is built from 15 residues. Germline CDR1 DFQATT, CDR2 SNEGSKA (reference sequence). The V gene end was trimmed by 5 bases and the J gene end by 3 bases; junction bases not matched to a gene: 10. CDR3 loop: CSARKRSGDYNEQFF. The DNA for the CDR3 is TGCAGTGCTCGGAAACGCAGCGGGGACTACAATGAGCAGTTCTTC.

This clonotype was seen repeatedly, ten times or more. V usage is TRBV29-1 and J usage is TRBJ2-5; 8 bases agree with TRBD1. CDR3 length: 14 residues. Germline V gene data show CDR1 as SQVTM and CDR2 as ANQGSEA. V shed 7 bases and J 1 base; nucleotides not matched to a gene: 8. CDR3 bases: TGCAGCGCGGCAAAGGACAGGGCCCAAGAGACCCAGTACTTC. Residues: CSAAKDRAQETQYF.

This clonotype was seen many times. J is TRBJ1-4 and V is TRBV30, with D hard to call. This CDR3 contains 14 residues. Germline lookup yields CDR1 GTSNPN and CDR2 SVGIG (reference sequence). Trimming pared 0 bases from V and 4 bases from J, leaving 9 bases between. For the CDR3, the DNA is TGTGCCTGGAGTGTCGGCGGGAATAATGAAAAACTGTTTTTT. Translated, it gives CAWSVGGNNEKLFF. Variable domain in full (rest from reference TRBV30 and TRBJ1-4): SQTIHQWPATLVQPVGSPLSLECTVEGTSNPNLYWYRQAAGRGLQLLFYSVGIGQISSEVPQNLSASRPQDRQFILSSKKLLLSDSGFYLCAWSVGGNNEKLFFGSGTQLSVL.

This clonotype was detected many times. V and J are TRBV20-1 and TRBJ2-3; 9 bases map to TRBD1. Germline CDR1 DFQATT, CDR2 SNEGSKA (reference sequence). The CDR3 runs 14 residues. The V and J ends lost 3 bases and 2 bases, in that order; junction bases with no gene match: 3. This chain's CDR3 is CSARGTGNTDTQYF. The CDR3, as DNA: TGCAGTGCTAGGGGGACAGGGAACACAGATACGCAGTATTTT.

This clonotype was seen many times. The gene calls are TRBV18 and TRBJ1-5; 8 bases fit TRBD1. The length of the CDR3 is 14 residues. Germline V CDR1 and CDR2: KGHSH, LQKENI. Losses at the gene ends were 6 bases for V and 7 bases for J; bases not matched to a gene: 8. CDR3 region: CASSPGTGLQPQHF. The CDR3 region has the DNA TGTGCCAGCTCGCCGGGGACAGGCTTACAGCCCCAGCATTTT.

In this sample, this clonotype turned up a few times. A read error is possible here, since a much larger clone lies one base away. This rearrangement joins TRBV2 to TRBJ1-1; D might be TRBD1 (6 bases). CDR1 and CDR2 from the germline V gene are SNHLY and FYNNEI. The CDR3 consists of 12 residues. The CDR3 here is CASKGEDGEALF. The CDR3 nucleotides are TGTGCCAGCAAGGGGGAGGATGGGGAAGCTCTCTTT.

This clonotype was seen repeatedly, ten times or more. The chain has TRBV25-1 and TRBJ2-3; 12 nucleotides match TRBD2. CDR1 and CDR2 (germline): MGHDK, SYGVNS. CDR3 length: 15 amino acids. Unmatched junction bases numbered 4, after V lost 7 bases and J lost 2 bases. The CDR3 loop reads CASTASGRDTDTQYF. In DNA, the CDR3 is TGTGCCAGCACCGCTAGCGGGAGGGACACAGATACGCAGTATTTT.

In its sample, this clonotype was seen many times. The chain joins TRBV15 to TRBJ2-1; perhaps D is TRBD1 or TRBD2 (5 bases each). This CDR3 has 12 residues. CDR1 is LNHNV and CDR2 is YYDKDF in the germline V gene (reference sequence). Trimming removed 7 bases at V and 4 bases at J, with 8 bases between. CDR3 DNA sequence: TGTGCCACCAAGGGACCTTACAATGAGCAGTTCTTC. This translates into CATKGPYNEQFF.

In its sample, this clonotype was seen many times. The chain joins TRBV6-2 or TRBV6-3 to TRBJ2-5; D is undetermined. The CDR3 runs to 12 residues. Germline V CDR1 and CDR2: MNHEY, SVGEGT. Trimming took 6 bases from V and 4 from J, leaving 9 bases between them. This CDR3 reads CASRPEGETQYF. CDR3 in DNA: TGTGCCAGCAGGCCCGAAGGAGAGACCCAGTACTTC.

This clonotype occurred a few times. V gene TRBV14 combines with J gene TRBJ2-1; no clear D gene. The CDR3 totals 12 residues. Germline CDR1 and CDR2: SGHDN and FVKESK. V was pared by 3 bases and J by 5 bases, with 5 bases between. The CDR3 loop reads CASSHTHNEQFF. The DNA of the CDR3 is TGTGCCAGCAGCCACACACACAATGAGCAGTTCTTC.

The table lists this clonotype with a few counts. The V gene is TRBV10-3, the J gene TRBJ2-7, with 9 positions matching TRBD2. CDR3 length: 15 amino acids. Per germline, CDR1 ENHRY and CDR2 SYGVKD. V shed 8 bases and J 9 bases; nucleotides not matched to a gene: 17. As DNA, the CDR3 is TGTGCCATCTCCCCGGGCCTAGCGGGATCCGGGGGGCAGTACTTC. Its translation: CAISPGLAGSGGQYF.

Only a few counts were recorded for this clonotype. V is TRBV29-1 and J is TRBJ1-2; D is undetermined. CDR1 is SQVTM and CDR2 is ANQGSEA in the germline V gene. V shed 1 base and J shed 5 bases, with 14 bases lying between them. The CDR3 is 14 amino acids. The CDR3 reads CSVEGGGDPYGYTF. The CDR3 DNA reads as TGCAGCGTTGAAGGCGGCGGGGATCCATATGGCTACACCTTC.